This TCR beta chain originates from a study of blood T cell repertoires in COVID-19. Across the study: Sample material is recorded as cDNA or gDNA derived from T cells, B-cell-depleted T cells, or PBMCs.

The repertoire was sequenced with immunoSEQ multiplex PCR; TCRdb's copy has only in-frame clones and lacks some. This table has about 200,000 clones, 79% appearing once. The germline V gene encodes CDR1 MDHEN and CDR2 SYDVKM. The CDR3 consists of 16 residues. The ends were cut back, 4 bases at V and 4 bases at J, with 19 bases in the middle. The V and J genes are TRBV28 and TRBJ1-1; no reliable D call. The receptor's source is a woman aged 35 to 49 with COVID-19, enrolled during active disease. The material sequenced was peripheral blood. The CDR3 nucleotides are TGTGCCAGCAGTTCTACGGGGTCCGCCTTTGGCACTGAAGCTTTCTTT. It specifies CASSSTGSAFGTEAFF.